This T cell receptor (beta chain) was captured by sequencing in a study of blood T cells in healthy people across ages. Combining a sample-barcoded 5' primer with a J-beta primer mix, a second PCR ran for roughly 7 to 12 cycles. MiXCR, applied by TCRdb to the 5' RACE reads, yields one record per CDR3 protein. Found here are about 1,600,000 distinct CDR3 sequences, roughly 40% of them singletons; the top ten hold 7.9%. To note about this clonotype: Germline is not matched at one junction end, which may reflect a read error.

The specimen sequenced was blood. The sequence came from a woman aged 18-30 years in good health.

The CDR3 nucleotides are TGTGTCAGCAGCTCCCAGAGGGGGCAGGGGACGACGGGAACTGAAGCTTTCTTT. Protein: CVSSSQRGQGTTGTEAFF. V usage is TRBV7-9 and J usage is TRBJ1-1, with 7 bases matching TRBD1. Germline loops: CDR1 SEHNR, CDR2 FQNEAQ (reference sequence). This CDR3 is built from 18 residues.